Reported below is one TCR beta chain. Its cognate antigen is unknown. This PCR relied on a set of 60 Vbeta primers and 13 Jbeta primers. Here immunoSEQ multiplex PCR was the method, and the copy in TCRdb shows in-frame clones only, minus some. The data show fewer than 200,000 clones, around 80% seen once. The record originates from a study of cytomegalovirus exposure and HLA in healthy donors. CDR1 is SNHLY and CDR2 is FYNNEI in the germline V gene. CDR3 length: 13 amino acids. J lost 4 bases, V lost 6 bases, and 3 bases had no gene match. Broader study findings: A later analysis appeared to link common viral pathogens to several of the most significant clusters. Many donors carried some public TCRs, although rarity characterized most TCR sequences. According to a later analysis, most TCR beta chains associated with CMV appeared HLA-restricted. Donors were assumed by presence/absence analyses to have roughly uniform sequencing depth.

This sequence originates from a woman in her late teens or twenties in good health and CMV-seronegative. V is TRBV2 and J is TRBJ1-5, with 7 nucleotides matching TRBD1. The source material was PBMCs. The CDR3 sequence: CASRGQLNQPQHF. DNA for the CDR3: TGTGCCAGCAGGGGACAGCTTAATCAGCCCCAGCATTTT.